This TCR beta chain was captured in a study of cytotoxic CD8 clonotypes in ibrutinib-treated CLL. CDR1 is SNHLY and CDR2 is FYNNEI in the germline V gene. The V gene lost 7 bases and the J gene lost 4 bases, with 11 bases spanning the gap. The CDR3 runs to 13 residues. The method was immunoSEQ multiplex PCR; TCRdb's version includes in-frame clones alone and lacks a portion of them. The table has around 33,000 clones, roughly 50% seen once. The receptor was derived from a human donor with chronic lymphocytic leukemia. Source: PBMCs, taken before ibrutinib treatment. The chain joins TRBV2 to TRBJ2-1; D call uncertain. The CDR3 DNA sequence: TGTGCCAGCAATCCCGACGGATACAATGAGCAGTTCTTC. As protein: CASNPDGYNEQFF.